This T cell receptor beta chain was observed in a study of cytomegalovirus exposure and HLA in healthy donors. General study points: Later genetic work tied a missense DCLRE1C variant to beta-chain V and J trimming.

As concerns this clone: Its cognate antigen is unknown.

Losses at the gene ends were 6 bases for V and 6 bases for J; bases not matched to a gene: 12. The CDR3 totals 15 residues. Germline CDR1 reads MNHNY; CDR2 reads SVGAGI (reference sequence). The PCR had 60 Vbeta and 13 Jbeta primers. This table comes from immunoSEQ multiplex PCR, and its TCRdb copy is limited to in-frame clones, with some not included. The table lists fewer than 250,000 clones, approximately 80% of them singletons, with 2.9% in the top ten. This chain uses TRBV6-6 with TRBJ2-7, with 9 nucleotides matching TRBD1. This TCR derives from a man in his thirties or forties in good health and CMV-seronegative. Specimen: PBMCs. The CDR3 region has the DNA TGTGCCAGCAGCCATCCGGGACAGGGTAATGGCGAGCAGTACTTC. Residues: CASSHPGQGNGEQYF.